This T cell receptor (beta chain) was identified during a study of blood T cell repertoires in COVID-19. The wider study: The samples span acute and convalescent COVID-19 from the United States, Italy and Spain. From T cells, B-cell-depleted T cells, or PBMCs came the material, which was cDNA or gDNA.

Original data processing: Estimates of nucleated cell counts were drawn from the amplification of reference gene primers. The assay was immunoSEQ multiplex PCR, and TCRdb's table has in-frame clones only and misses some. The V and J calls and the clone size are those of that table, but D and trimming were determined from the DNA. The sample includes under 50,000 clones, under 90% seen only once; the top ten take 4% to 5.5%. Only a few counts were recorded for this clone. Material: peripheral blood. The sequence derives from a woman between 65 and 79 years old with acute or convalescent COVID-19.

The CDR3 nucleotides read TGTGCCTGGAGTGTGGCAGGGAACCTTTATAGCAATCAGCCCCAGCATTTT. Residues: CAWSVAGNLYSNQPQHF. The chain joins TRBV30 to TRBJ1-5; tentative D call: TRBD1 (5 bases). Germline V gives CDR1 GTSNPN, CDR2 SVGIG (reference sequence). The CDR3 is 17 amino acids. Between the trimmed V and J ends, which lost 0 bases and 0 bases, there was a span of 15 bases.